This entry lists 11 T cell receptor beta chains sequenced from one sample in a study of CD8 T cells in Susac syndrome. Reverse transcription of roughly 0.5 to 1 ug RNA was performed with random hexamers. From the immunoSEQ multiplex PCR reads, TCRdb called clonotypes with MiXCR, one entry per CDR3 protein. The table lists around 200,000 distinct CDR3 sequences, roughly 94% of them singletons, with approximately 0.099% in the top ten. Specimen: CD4+ T cells from PBMCs. The origin of the receptors is a human donor with Susac syndrome.

V gene TRBV7-2 combines with J gene TRBJ2-7, with 7 bases identical to TRBD2. The CDR3 sequence is 16 residues long. Germline V gene data show CDR1 as SGHTA and CDR2 as FQGNSA. The junction had 11 bases not matched to a gene; V was cut back by 5 bases and J by 1 base. The DNA for the CDR3 is TGTGCCAGCAGCCAGACGGGAGGTGGGTCGTCCTACGAGCAGTACTTC. It codes for CASSQTGGGSSYEQYF.

This chain links TRBV2 with TRBJ1-2; D may be TRBD1 (5 bases). Trimming left V 6 bases short and J 2 bases short, with 10 bases between. Germline V gene sequence: CDR1 SNHLY, CDR2 FYNNEI. The CDR3 loop spans 13 amino acids. The DNA of the CDR3 is TGTGCCAGCAGCCAGGGCGAGAACTATGGCTACACCTTC. As protein: CASSQGENYGYTF.

The genes are TRBV3-1 and TRBJ2-1; 7 positions agree with TRBD2. The CDR3 sequence is 15 residues long. Germline V gives CDR1 LGHDT, CDR2 YNNKEL (reference sequence). Trimming removed 1 base from V and 4 bases from J; junction bases left unmatched: 4. In DNA form, the CDR3 reads TGTGCCAGCAGCCAAGGAAGGACTAGTTACAATGAGCAGTTCTTC. It yields the protein CASSQGRTSYNEQFF.

The CDR3 spells CASSQEPRSYEQYF. CDR3 nucleotides: TGCGCCAGCAGCCAAGAACCCCGCAGCTACGAGCAGTACTTC. The chain carries TRBV4-1 and TRBJ2-7, with no clear D. Germline loops: CDR1 MGHRA, CDR2 YSYEKL. The CDR3 has 14 amino acids. Trimming pared 0 bases from V and 3 bases from J, leaving 9 bases between.

The chain combines TRBV19 with TRBJ1-2; D ambiguous. Per germline, CDR1 LNHDA and CDR2 SQIVND (reference sequence). Deletions cut 7 bases from V and 4 bases from J, with 10 bases between. This CDR3 region has 12 residues. The CDR3 is CASKSRLYGYTF. CDR3 sequence (DNA): TGTGCCAGTAAAAGCAGGCTCTATGGCTACACCTTC.

The chain links TRBV7-9 to TRBJ2-5; D may match TRBD1 or TRBD2 (5 bases each). Germline V CDR1 and CDR2: SEHNR, FQNEAQ (reference sequence). This CDR3 spans 17 amino acids. V dropped 1 base and J dropped 4 bases, with 19 bases sitting between them. The CDR3 sequence is CASSLGRGRDPGETQYF. DNA for the CDR3: TGTGCCAGCAGCTTAGGCCGGGGACGGGATCCGGGAGAGACCCAGTACTTC.

V gene TRBV20-1 combines with J gene TRBJ2-2; D not certain. The CDR3 is 15 amino acids. From germline, CDR1 is DFQATT and CDR2 SNEGSKA (reference sequence). Trimming cost V 5 bases and J 2 bases, with 15 bases left between them. CDR3 region: CSASPFGRNTGELFF. The CDR3 DNA reads as TGCAGTGCTTCCCCGTTTGGGCGAAACACCGGGGAGCTGTTTTTT.

This chain uses TRBV27 with TRBJ1-6, with D hard to call. The CDR3 extends over 14 amino acids. The V and J ends lost 4 bases and 7 bases respectively, with 11 bases between them. Per germline, CDR1 MNHEY and CDR2 SMNVEV (reference sequence). CDR3 in DNA: TGTGCCAGCAGTTCGGTCGGGTGGAATTCACCCCTCCACTTT. The encoded protein is CASSSVGWNSPLHF.

The CDR3 nucleotides are TGCGCCAGCAGCTTGGGGACAGGGGCCGATAACTATGGCTACACCTTC. Translating gives CASSLGTGADNYGYTF. The chain couples TRBV5-1 to TRBJ1-2; 9 positions agree with TRBD1. CDR1 SGHRS and CDR2 YFSETQ come from the germline V gene. J lost 1 base, V lost 0 bases, and 4 bases had no gene match. The CDR3 is 16 residues long.

This clonotype was found once. The J gene is TRBJ2-7, the V gene TRBV10-3, with a tentative D call TRBD2 (6 bases). Trimming left V 9 bases short and J 4 bases short, with 16 bases between. CDR3 length: 13 amino acids. The germline V gene encodes CDR1 ENHRY and CDR2 SYGVKD. The chain's CDR3 is CAMRGTSDYEQYF. In DNA, the CDR3 is TGTGCCATGCGAGGGACTTCAGATTACGAGCAGTACTTC.

This clonotype was seen only once. This CDR3 reads CASSPGSPNSNQPQHF. The CDR3 DNA reads as TGTGCCAGCTCACCGGGATCCCCAAATAGCAATCAGCCCCAGCATTTT. This sequence joins TRBV18 and TRBJ1-5; D ambiguous. This CDR3 spans 16 amino acids. Trimming shortened V by 3 bases and J by 0 bases, and 12 bases separated the two germline ends. The germline gives CDR1 KGHSH, CDR2 LQKENI.